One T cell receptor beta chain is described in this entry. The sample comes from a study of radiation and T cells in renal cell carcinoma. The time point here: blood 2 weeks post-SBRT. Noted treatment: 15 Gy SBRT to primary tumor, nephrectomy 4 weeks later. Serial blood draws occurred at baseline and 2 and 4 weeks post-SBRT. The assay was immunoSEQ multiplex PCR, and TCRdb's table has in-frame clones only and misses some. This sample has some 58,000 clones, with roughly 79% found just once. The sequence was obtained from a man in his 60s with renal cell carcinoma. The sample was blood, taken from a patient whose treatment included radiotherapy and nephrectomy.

The DNA for the CDR3 is TGTGCCAGCAACCCGCGTGGGCAGCAAGAGACCCAGTACTTC. It encodes CASNPRGQQETQYF. The J gene is TRBJ2-5, the V gene TRBV6-6; D uncertain. The CDR3 spans 14 residues. The V gene's germline CDR1 is MNHNY and CDR2 SVGAGI (reference sequence). The V and J ends lost 7 bases and 2 bases respectively, with 14 bases between them.